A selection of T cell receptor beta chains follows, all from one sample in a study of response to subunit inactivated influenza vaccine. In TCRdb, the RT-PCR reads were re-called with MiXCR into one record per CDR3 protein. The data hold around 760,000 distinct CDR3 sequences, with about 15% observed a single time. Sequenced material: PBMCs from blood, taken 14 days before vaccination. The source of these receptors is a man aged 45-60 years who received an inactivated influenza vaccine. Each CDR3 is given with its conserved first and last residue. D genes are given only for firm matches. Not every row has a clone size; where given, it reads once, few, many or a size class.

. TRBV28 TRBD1 CASREGTAFNEQFF
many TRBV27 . CASSLIQGYEQYF
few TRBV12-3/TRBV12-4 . CASSSNYDTYSNQPQHF
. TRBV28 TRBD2 CASSFLRGGLADTQYF
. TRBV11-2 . CASSPQTTGYEQYF
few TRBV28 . CASSRTTATLPYEQYF
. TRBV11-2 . CASSLAPVYAGRYGYTF
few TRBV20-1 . CSARVGNNKEPQHF
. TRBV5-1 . CASSYSPVESSGANVLTF
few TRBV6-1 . CASSDIGRGATDTQYF
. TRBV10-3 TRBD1 CAISESAGTGSDEQYF
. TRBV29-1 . CSVDPRTSGANVLTF
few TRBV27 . CASSLHSVTETQYF
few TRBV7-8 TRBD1 CASSLPRTGPENSPLHF
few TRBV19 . CASSTQRRNSPLHF
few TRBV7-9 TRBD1 CASSSGQGIEAFF
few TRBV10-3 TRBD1 CAISESQLAATGDYGYTF
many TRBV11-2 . CASSLAWNTGELFF
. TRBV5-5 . CASSYSFQEQYF
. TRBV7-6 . CASSPTGKWEQYF